The 8 T cell receptor beta chains below come from one sample, sequenced in a study of cytomegalovirus exposure and HLA in healthy donors. This PCR relied on a set of 60 Vbeta primers and 13 Jbeta primers. Method: immunoSEQ multiplex PCR; TCRdb's copy keeps in-frame clones and lacks some. This table has 100,000 to 150,000 clones, 76% appearing once. The sample was PBMCs. The receptors come from a man over 45 in good health and CMV-seronegative.

The J gene is TRBJ1-4, the V gene TRBV4-1; a possible D gene is TRBD1 (6 bases). Germline V gene lookup returns CDR1 MGHRA and CDR2 YSYEKL. The CDR3 extends over 16 amino acids. Trimming stripped 1 base from V and 5 bases from J, with 14 bases between. CDR3 in amino acids: CASSQVSGATNEKLFF. DNA for the CDR3: TGCGCCAGCAGCCAAGTGTCAGGGGCTACAAATGAAAAACTGTTTTTT.

The genes are TRBV2 and TRBJ2-3; TRBD2 agrees at 12 bases. The CDR3 is made up of 17 amino acids. Trimming at V came to 0 bases and at J to 5 bases, leaving 6 bases not matched to a gene. Germline V lookup: CDR1 SNHLY, CDR2 FYNNEI. The CDR3 DNA reads TGTGCCAGCAGTGAAGCAGCTAGCGGGGGGGCTAGAGATACGCAGTATTTT. Its translation is CASSEAASGGARDTQYF.

The genes are TRBV5-1 and TRBJ1-1; 11 bases are shared with TRBD1. CDR1 is SGHRS, CDR2 YFSETQ, per germline. V shed 0 bases, J shed 5 bases, and the junction held 12 bases outside the gene matches. The CDR3 is made up of 18 amino acids. The CDR3 nucleotides are TGCGCCAGCAGCTTGGACCCCTTTGGGACAGGGGGGAAGACTGAAGCTTTCTTT. Protein sequence: CASSLDPFGTGGKTEAFF.

This clone was seen just once. The rearrangement uses TRBV4-2 and TRBJ1-1; no firm D call. The CDR3 has 12 amino acids. Germline V lookup: CDR1 LGHNA, CDR2 YNFKEQ. Trimming left V 4 bases short and J 1 base short, with 4 bases between. The CDR3 spells CASSPGNTEAFF. In DNA, the CDR3 is TGTGCCAGCAGCCCAGGGAACACTGAAGCTTTCTTT.

DNA of the CDR3: TGTGCCAGCAGCCAAGGGGTAGGGGGTTGGCAGTTCTTC. This sequence encodes CASSQGVGGWQFF. This chain joins TRBV4-2 and TRBJ2-1, with a tentative D call TRBD1 (6 bases). The V and J ends lost 1 base and 12 bases respectively, with 13 bases between them. This CDR3 has 13 residues. Germline values: CDR1 LGHNA, CDR2 YNFKEQ.

This clone was observed a few times. The J gene is TRBJ2-3, the V gene TRBV9; 8 nucleotides line up with TRBD2. The ends lost 4 bases at V and 6 bases at J; junction bases unmatched: 10. Germline V lookup: CDR1 SGDLS, CDR2 YYNGEE. The CDR3 has 15 residues. Here the CDR3 DNA reads TGTGCCAGCAGCCCGGGAGGGGGGGTTGAGGATACGCAGTATTTT. This codes for CASSPGGGVEDTQYF.

This rearrangement joins TRBV5-8 to TRBJ2-2, with D maybe TRBD1 (5 bases). Germline CDR1 SGHTS, CDR2 YDEGEE. This CDR3 contains 16 residues. The germline V and J ends were trimmed by 0 bases and 2 bases, with 11 bases remaining between them. The CDR3 sequence: CASSLAFGHNTGELFF. In DNA form, the CDR3 reads TGTGCCAGCAGCTTGGCCTTTGGACACAACACCGGGGAGCTGTTTTTT.

The gene calls are TRBV11-2 and TRBJ2-3; possibly TRBD2 for D (6 bases). Per the germline V gene, CDR1 is SGHAT and CDR2 is FQNNGV. Trimming left V 9 bases short and J 3 bases short, with 16 bases between. The CDR3 covers 14 residues. The chain's CDR3 is CASTRGAGTDTQYF. CDR3 bases: TGTGCCAGTACGCGGGGAGCTGGTACAGATACGCAGTATTTT. The variable domain in full, with the rest retrieved from reference TRBV11-2 and TRBJ2-3, is EAGVAQSPRYKIIEKRQSVAFWCNPISGHATLYWYQQILGQGPKLLIQFQNNGVVDDSQLPKDRFSAERLKGVDSTLKIQPAKLEDSAVYLCASTRGAGTDTQYFGPGTRLTVL.